This passage covers 29 T cell receptor beta chains from one sample sequenced in a study of blood T cell repertoires in COVID-19. Produced via immunoSEQ multiplex PCR; TCRdb's table is partial and in-frame only. The table includes under 100,000 clones, approximately 78% detected once. The sample consisted of peripheral blood. The receptors come from a man aged 60 to 75 with acute or convalescent COVID-19.

The chain uses TRBV5-1 and TRBJ1-6, with 7 bases that match TRBD1. The germline CDR1 and CDR2 sequences are SGHRS and YFSETQ. This CDR3 has 16 residues. V gave up 3 bases and J gave up 5 bases; unmatched junction bases: 8. CDR3 DNA: TGCGCCAGCAGCTCTACCGGGACAGCGAATAATTCACCCCTCCACTTT. Translating it yields CASSSTGTANNSPLHF.

The V gene is TRBV7-2, the J gene TRBJ2-3; D possibly corresponds to TRBD2 (7 bases). With 2 bases removed from V and 5 bases from J, the gap between germline ends came to 17 bases. The CDR3 loop spans 16 amino acids. Germline lookup yields CDR1 SGHTA and CDR2 FQGNSA. CDR3 sequence (DNA): TGTGCCAGCAGCTTAAGGGGGGGCCTTAGTAAAGATACGCAGTATTTT. Its protein is CASSLRGGLSKDTQYF.

This chain uses TRBV27 with TRBJ2-7; 8 positions match TRBD2. CDR3 size: 15 residues. The V gene end was trimmed by 3 bases and the J gene end by 3 bases; junction bases not matched to a gene: 7. Germline CDR1 reads MNHEY; CDR2 reads SMNVEV (reference sequence). Here the CDR3 reads CASSFSPSGYYEQYF. For the CDR3, the DNA is TGTGCCAGCAGTTTTTCCCCTAGCGGGTACTACGAGCAGTACTTC.

Here the CDR3 reads CASSLGVTGDGYTF. The CDR3 coding sequence is TGTGCCAGCAGCTTAGGCGTGACAGGGGACGGCTACACCTTC. The V and J genes are TRBV7-6 and TRBJ1-2, with 8 bases that match TRBD1. The CDR3 runs 14 residues. Germline V CDR1 and CDR2: SGHVS, FNYEAQ. V lost 1 base and J lost 8; bases outside the gene matches: 6.

The CDR3 region has the DNA TGCGCCAGCAGTCAATCGCTAGCGGGGGACTCAGATACGCAGTATTTT. Encoded protein: CASSQSLAGDSDTQYF. The chain has TRBV23-1 and TRBJ2-3, with 10 bases aligning to TRBD2. TRBV23-1 falls under the ORF class, with uncertain function. This CDR3 comprises 16 residues. J gave up 4 bases and V 0 bases, and 4 bases lay outside the gene matches.

The rearrangement links TRBV7-2 to TRBJ1-2, with a tentative D call TRBD1 (5 bases). V was shortened by 0 bases and J by 10 bases, with 15 bases between the two germline ends. This CDR3 is 14 amino acids long. CDR1 is SGHTA, CDR2 FQGNSA, per germline. This CDR3 is CASSLAGQGGIYTF. In nucleotides, the CDR3 is TGTGCCAGCAGCTTAGCAGGCCAGGGTGGAATCTACACCTTC. The variable domain in full, with the rest retrieved from reference TRBV7-2 and TRBJ1-2, is GAGVSQSPSNKVTEKGKDVELRCDPISGHTALYWYRQSLGQGLEFLIYFQGNSAPDKSGLPSDRFSAERTGGSVSTLTIQRTQQEDSAVYLCASSLAGQGGIYTFGSGTRLTVV.

This clone occurred once. This chain uses TRBV7-3 with TRBJ1-2; tentative D call: TRBD1 (5 bases). The V gene lost 1 base and the J gene lost 7 bases, with 13 bases spanning the gap. Germline lookup yields CDR1 SGHTA and CDR2 FQGTGA. This CDR3 contains 14 residues. CDR3 region: CASSLIAQGSGYTF. The CDR3 DNA follows: TGTGCCAGCAGCTTAATTGCCCAGGGAAGTGGCTACACCTTC. The complete variable domain, with remaining parts taken from reference TRBV7-3 and TRBJ1-2, reads GAGVSQTPSNKVTEKGKYVELRCDPISGHTALYWYRQSLGQGPEFLIYFQGTGAADDSGLPNDRFFAVRPEGSVSTLKIQRTERGDSAVYLCASSLIAQGSGYTFGSGTRLTVV.

The V gene is TRBV11-3, the J gene TRBJ2-4; TRBD2 aligns across 8 bases. The germline CDR1 and CDR2 sequences are SGHNT and YENEEA. V lost 1 base, J lost 6 bases, and 11 bases stayed unmatched. This CDR3 has 17 amino acids. The CDR3 DNA reads as TGTGCCAGCAGCTTAGGGCGGGGGGCCTCCCAGGGAAACATTCAGTACTTC. This gives the protein CASSLGRGASQGNIQYF.

This clone was recorded once. The genes are TRBV19 and TRBJ2-1; 9 nucleotides agree with TRBD2. The CDR3 has 14 amino acids. In germline, CDR1 is LNHDA, CDR2 SQIVND (reference sequence). J was trimmed by 5 bases and V by 5 bases; bases with no gene match: 4. This chain's CDR3 is CASSRTSVNNEQFF. CDR3 bases: TGTGCCAGTAGTCGGACTAGCGTGAACAATGAGCAGTTCTTC.

The chain employs TRBV3-1 (or the pseudogene TRBV3-2) and TRBJ2-2; 8 nucleotides match TRBD2. The length of the CDR3 is 16 residues. After removal of 4 bases from V and 7 bases from J, the junction contained 11 bases not matched to a gene. The germline CDR1 and CDR2 sequences are LGHDT and YNNKEL (reference sequence). The CDR3: CASSPLGSGVVGELFF. Here the CDR3 DNA reads TGTGCCAGCAGCCCCTTAGGTAGCGGGGTGGTCGGGGAGCTGTTTTTT.

The J gene is TRBJ2-3, the V gene TRBV6-4; possibly TRBD1 for D (6 bases). The ends were cut back, 4 bases at V and 2 bases at J, with 13 bases in the middle. In germline, CDR1 is MRHNA, CDR2 SNTAGT. The CDR3 is 15 amino acids. The CDR3 sequence: CASSASDSSTDTQYF. The CDR3 DNA reads TGTGCCAGCAGTGCCTCGGACAGTTCCACAGATACGCAGTATTTT.

The chain carries TRBV2 and TRBJ2-1, with TRBD2 matching over 7 bases. Germline loops: CDR1 SNHLY, CDR2 FYNNEI. V lost 10 bases and J lost 6; bases outside the gene matches: 9. The CDR3 has 13 residues. CDR3 loop: CAKAQGGVNEQFF. In DNA form, the CDR3 reads TGTGCCAAGGCGCAGGGAGGGGTCAATGAGCAGTTCTTC.

This clone was seen just once. This chain links TRBV10-3 with TRBJ1-2; 7 nucleotides match TRBD1. The CDR3 contains 16 residues. The junction had 13 bases not matched to a gene; V was cut back by 5 bases and J by 4 bases. The germline V gene has CDR1 ENHRY and CDR2 SYGVKD. This chain's CDR3 is CAISQLEGAQGYGYTF. The DNA of the CDR3 is TGTGCCATCAGTCAGCTTGAGGGGGCGCAGGGCTATGGCTACACCTTC.

The V gene is TRBV24-1, the J gene TRBJ2-5; 7 nucleotides align to TRBD1. The CDR3 consists of 14 residues. With V trimmed by 9 bases and J by 4 bases, 10 bases remained unmatched. Looked up from germline, CDR1 is KGHDR and CDR2 is SFDVKD. CDR3 residues: CATASGQAAETQYF. CDR3 coding DNA: TGTGCCACCGCCTCTGGACAGGCAGCAGAGACCCAGTACTTC.

The V and J genes are TRBV7-8 and TRBJ1-1; the match to TRBD1 covers 9 bases. The germline CDR1 and CDR2 sequences are SGHVS and FQNEAQ. CDR3 size: 15 residues. J lost 5 bases, V lost 6 bases, and 10 bases had no gene match. The CDR3: CASSSNRDRATEAFF. In DNA, the CDR3 is TGTGCCAGCAGTTCGAACCGGGACAGGGCTACTGAAGCTTTCTTT.

The chain joins TRBV4-3 to TRBJ2-1; 8 bases agree with TRBD2. CDR3 size: 14 residues. V was pared by 1 base and J by 9 bases, with 5 bases of the junction left unmatched. Germline V gives CDR1 LGHNA, CDR2 YSLEER. The CDR3 nucleotides are TGCGCCAGCAGCCAAGCGGGGGGGTACGGTGAGCAGTTCTTC. This gives the protein CASSQAGGYGEQFF.

This chain uses TRBV6-6 with TRBJ2-1; 7 bases agree with TRBD2. The CDR3 spans 13 residues. CDR1 and CDR2 from the germline V gene are MNHNY and SVGAGI (reference sequence). The V gene end was trimmed by 6 bases and the J gene end by 7 bases; junction bases not matched to a gene: 6. This CDR3 reads CASSRDYRNEQFF. The CDR3 DNA follows: TGTGCCAGCAGCCGGGACTACCGGAATGAGCAGTTCTTC.

This rearrangement joins TRBV27 to TRBJ2-7, with D perhaps TRBD2 (7 bases). In germline, CDR1 is MNHEY, CDR2 SMNVEV (reference sequence). V was shortened by 6 bases and J by 5 bases, with 29 bases between the two germline ends. The CDR3 length is 18 residues. The CDR3 DNA follows: TGTGCCAGCAGCTATAACCCGTACCCGGGGGGCGCGGGCGACGAGCAGTACTTC. Translation gives CASSYNPYPGGAGDEQYF.

The chain uses TRBV19 and TRBJ2-5; D not certain. Looked up from germline, CDR1 is LNHDA and CDR2 is SQIVND (reference sequence). This CDR3 contains 12 residues. The V gene lost 3 bases and the J gene lost 4 bases, with 6 bases spanning the gap. For the CDR3, the DNA is TGTGCCAGTAGTATTAACGGAGAGACCCAGTACTTC. Translating it yields CASSINGETQYF.

As to this clone: At one end the junction does not follow the germline gene, possibly because of a read error. The chain uses TRBV7-7 and TRBJ2-7; 11 positions agree with TRBD2. Germline loops: CDR1 SSHAT, CDR2 FNYEAQ (reference sequence). The CDR3 covers 19 residues. In DNA, the CDR3 is TGTGCTAGCAGCTTGCCCGACGGACTAGCGGGTTTTCGCTCCTACGAGCAGTACTTC. It encodes CASSLPDGLAGFRSYEQYF.

The chain employs TRBV2 and TRBJ2-2, with D possibly matching TRBD2 (7 bases). Germline V lookup: CDR1 SNHLY, CDR2 FYNNEI. CDR3 size: 13 residues. The V gene lost 10 bases and the J gene lost 4 bases, with 13 bases spanning the gap. The CDR3 coding sequence is TGTGCCACGCGTAGGGGGGGCACCGGGGAGCTGTTTTTT. Amino acids: CATRRGGTGELFF.

The genes are TRBV29-1 and TRBJ1-5; no definite D call. This CDR3 has 13 amino acids. Trimming removed 5 bases at V and 6 bases at J, with 14 bases between. CDR1 is SQVTM and CDR2 is ANQGSEA in the germline V gene. CDR3 coding DNA: TGCAGCGTTTCTGCGGGGTTCGGTCAGCCCCAGCATTTT. Translation gives CSVSAGFGQPQHF.

The chain employs TRBV5-1 and TRBJ1-6; TRBD1 agrees at 7 bases. Germline values: CDR1 SGHRS, CDR2 YFSETQ. Unmatched junction bases numbered 7, after V lost 0 bases and J lost 7 bases. The CDR3 is 16 amino acids. The CDR3 DNA reads as TGCGCCAGCAGCTTGGAGGCACAGGGGCTGAATTCACCCCTCCACTTT. It translates to CASSLEAQGLNSPLHF.

The chain carries TRBV2 and TRBJ2-4; D ambiguous. The V end was cut by 2 bases, the J end by 5 bases, with 4 bases between. This CDR3 comprises 12 residues. Germline V gene lookup returns CDR1 SNHLY and CDR2 FYNNEI. The DNA of the CDR3 is TGTGCCAGCAGTGAATCCGAAAACATTCAGTACTTC. Protein sequence: CASSESENIQYF.

The V gene is TRBV10-3, the J gene TRBJ2-3, with TRBD2 identical over 10 bases. V lost 10 bases and J lost 0; bases outside the gene matches: 10. Germline CDR1 and CDR2: ENHRY and SYGVKD. The CDR3 covers 16 residues. This CDR3 reads CATKPGTSASTDTQYF. CDR3 DNA sequence: TGTGCCACCAAGCCCGGGACTAGCGCGAGCACAGATACGCAGTATTTT.

This clone was counted a single time. The chain couples TRBV27 to TRBJ1-6, with no clear D. Germline assignment: CDR1 MNHEY and CDR2 SMNVEV (reference sequence). V lost 4 bases and J 19 bases, leaving 20 bases between the germline ends. This CDR3 has 13 residues. The CDR3 here is CASSSYAPDTLHF. The DNA for the CDR3 is TGTGCCAGCAGTTCCTACGCGCCTGACACCTTGCACTTT.

About this clone: The junction and the germline gene differ at one end; a read error may be behind it. Here the CDR3 reads CASSSGTRGTGELFF. The CDR3 DNA is TGTGCTAGCAGCTCCGGGACACGGGGAACCGGGGAGCTGTTTTTT. This rearrangement joins TRBV7-7 to TRBJ2-2, with D possibly matching TRBD1 (6 bases). The CDR3 loop spans 15 amino acids. The germline V gene encodes CDR1 SSHAT and CDR2 FNYEAQ (reference sequence).

As to this clone: At one end the junction does not follow the germline gene, possibly because of a read error. In the same sample, other DNA sequences code for this CDR3. J is TRBJ2-1 and V is TRBV6-6, with TRBD1 matching 9 bases. CDR3 size: 13 residues. Germline V gene lookup returns CDR1 MNHNY and CDR2 SVGAGI (reference sequence). CDR3 coding DNA: TGTGCCAGTAGTTCGACGGGACAGGGAGAGCAGTTCTTC. Amino acid sequence: CASSSTGQGEQFF.

This clone was recorded once. This chain uses TRBV11-2 with TRBJ2-1; 7 bases align to TRBD1. Losses at the gene ends were 5 bases for V and 8 bases for J; bases not matched to a gene: 3. Germline CDR1 SGHAT, CDR2 FQNNGV. This CDR3 spans 12 amino acids. The CDR3 loop reads CASSRQGYEQFF. For the CDR3, the DNA is TGTGCCAGCAGCCGACAGGGATATGAGCAGTTCTTC.